These 7 T cell receptor beta chains share one sample of origin, sequenced in a study of blood T cell repertoires in COVID-19. Measured with immunoSEQ multiplex PCR; TCRdb has only the in-frame clones, and not every one. The sample carries 300,000 to 400,000 clones, around 85% recorded once. The specimen was PBMCs or T cells enriched from blood (not recorded which). The receptors shown here come from a woman in her twenties or thirties who had been exposed to COVID-19.

The gene calls are TRBV5-1 and TRBJ2-3; a possible D gene is TRBD2 (6 bases). V gave up 5 bases and J gave up 0 bases, with 13 bases separating them. The CDR3 loop spans 15 amino acids. CDR1 is SGHRS, CDR2 YFSETQ, per germline. CDR3 sequence (DNA): TGCGCCAGCAGGTCCGGGACTTCGAGCACAGATACGCAGTATTTT. This sequence encodes CASRSGTSSTDTQYF.

In DNA, the CDR3 is TGTGCCAGCTCAGCCAGGACAGGAGGTCTCAATCAGCCCCAGCATTTT. Translating it yields CASSARTGGLNQPQHF. J is TRBJ1-5 and V is TRBV18; 7 nucleotides agree with TRBD1. J gave up 3 bases and V 5 bases, and 10 bases lay outside the gene matches. Germline values: CDR1 KGHSH, CDR2 LQKENI. The CDR3 is 16 residues long. The full variable domain, its missing parts supplied by reference TRBV18 and TRBJ1-5, is NAGVMQNPRHLVRRRGQEARLRCSPMKGHSHVYWYRQLPEEGLKFMVYLQKENIIDESGMPKERFSAEFPKEGPSILRIQQVVRGDSAAYFCASSARTGGLNQPQHFGDGTRLSIL.

Of note for this clone: This CDR3 is also generated by other DNA sequences in the sample. V and J are TRBV19 and TRBJ1-6, with no clear D. CDR1 is LNHDA and CDR2 is SQIVND in the germline V gene (reference sequence). This CDR3 region has 12 residues. Trimming removed 5 bases from V and 4 bases from J, with 3 bases in between. CDR3 bases: TGTGCCAGTAGTCCGTATAATTCACCCCTCCACTTT. Its translation: CASSPYNSPLHF.

This chain links TRBV11-2 with TRBJ2-3; TRBD2 agrees at 13 bases. Germline V gives CDR1 SGHAT, CDR2 FQNNGV. This CDR3 is 19 amino acids long. Trimming took 5 bases from V and 0 from J; bases not matched to a gene: 11. CDR3 in DNA: TGTGCCAGCAGCGGGCTCGGGACTAGCGGGGATTCTAGCACAGATACGCAGTATTTT. Amino acid sequence: CASSGLGTSGDSSTDTQYF.

The chain recombines TRBV19 with TRBJ1-2; D not certain. CDR1 is LNHDA, CDR2 SQIVND, per germline (reference sequence). The CDR3 has 13 amino acids. Trimming took off 3 bases at V and 7 bases at J, with 12 bases between the two ends. The chain's CDR3 is CASSMSGEGGYTF. The CDR3 coding sequence is TGTGCCAGTAGTATGTCTGGGGAGGGTGGCTACACCTTC.

The chain uses TRBV4-1 and TRBJ1-5; D unclear. Germline V gene data show CDR1 as MGHRA and CDR2 as YSYEKL. The CDR3 runs 14 residues. Trimming pared 0 bases from V and 4 bases from J, leaving 7 bases between. CDR3 sequence (DNA): TGCGCCAGCAGCCAAGATTTCCAAAATCAGCCCCAGCATTTT. Translation gives CASSQDFQNQPQHF.

The V and J genes are TRBV7-2 and TRBJ1-1; D is perhaps TRBD1 (5 bases). This CDR3 is built from 14 residues. Trimming removed 1 base at V and 0 bases at J, with 6 bases between. Germline V gene lookup returns CDR1 SGHTA and CDR2 FQGNSA. The CDR3 spells CASSLVQVNTEAFF. As DNA, the CDR3 is TGTGCCAGCAGCTTAGTACAGGTGAACACTGAAGCTTTCTTT.